The clone carrying this T cell receptor (beta chain) was detected a few times. The data were taken from a study of blood T cell repertoires in COVID-19. Across the study: Spain, Italy and the United States supplied samples that represented acute and convalescent COVID-19. PBMCs, B-cell-depleted T cells, or T cells were the source of the cDNA or gDNA that made up the material.

Germline loops: CDR1 SGHTA, CDR2 FQGNSA. The CDR3 runs to 15 residues. V was pared by 6 bases and J by 4 bases, with 12 bases of the junction left unmatched. In the original analysis: Estimation of nucleated cell counts relied on the amplification of reference gene primers. Sequenced by immunoSEQ multiplex PCR; TCRdb stores in-frame clones only, minus some. V and J calls and clone size are given by that table; D and trimming were obtained from the DNA. Among around 260,000 clones listed, over 80% were seen once. Seattle's cohort entered during active infection and was followed longitudinally. Source material: peripheral blood. The chain is built from TRBV7-2 and TRBJ2-7; 7 nucleotides match TRBD2. The sequence was collected from a woman in her 70s with COVID-19, enrolled during active disease. CDR3 DNA sequence: TGTGCCAGCAGTACAAGCGGGATAGGGGATTACGAGCAGTACTTC. This codes for CASSTSGIGDYEQYF.